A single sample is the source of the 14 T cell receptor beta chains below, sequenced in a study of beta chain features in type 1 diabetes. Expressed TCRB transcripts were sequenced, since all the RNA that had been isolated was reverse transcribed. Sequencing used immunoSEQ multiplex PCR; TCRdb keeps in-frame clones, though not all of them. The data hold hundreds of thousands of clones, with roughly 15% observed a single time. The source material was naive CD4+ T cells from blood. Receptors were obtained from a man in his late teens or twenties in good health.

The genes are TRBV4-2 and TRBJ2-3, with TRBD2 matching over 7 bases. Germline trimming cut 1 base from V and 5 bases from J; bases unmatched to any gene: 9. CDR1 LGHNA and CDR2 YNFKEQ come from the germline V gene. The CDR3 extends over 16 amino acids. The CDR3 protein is CASSQGAGGWRDTQYF. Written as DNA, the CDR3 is TGTGCCAGCAGCCAAGGTGCCGGGGGGTGGAGAGATACGCAGTATTTT.

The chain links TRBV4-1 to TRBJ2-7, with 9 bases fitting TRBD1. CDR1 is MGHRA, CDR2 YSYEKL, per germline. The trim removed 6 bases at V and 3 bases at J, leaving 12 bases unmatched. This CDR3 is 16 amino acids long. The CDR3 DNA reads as TGCGCCAGCAGTCCAGAGGCTCCGGGACAGGGCTACGAGCAGTACTTC. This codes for CASSPEAPGQGYEQYF.

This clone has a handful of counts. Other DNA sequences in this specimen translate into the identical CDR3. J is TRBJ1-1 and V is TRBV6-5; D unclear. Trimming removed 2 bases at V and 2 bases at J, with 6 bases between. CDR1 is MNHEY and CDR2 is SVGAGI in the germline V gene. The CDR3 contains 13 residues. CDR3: CASSYQENTEAFF. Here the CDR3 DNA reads TGTGCCAGCAGTTACCAAGAAAACACTGAAGCTTTCTTT.

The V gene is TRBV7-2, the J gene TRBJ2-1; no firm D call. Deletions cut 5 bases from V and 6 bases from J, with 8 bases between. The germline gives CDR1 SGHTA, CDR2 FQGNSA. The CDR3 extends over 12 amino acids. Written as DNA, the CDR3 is TGTGCCAGCAGCCTCCCGAGCAATGAGCAGTTCTTC. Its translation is CASSLPSNEQFF.

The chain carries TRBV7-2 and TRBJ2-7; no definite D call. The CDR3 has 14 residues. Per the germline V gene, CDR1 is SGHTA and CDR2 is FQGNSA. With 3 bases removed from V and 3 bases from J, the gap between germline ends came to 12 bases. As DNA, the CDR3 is TGTGCCAGCAGCTTGGCTAGGTTGAGCTACGAGCAGTACTTC. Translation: CASSLARLSYEQYF.

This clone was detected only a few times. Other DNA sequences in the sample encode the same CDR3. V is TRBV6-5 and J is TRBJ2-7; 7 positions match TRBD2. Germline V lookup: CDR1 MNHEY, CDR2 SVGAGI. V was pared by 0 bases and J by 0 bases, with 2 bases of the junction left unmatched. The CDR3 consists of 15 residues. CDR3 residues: CASSYSSGNSYEQYF. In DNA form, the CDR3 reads TGTGCCAGCAGTTACTCGAGCGGGAACTCCTACGAGCAGTACTTC.

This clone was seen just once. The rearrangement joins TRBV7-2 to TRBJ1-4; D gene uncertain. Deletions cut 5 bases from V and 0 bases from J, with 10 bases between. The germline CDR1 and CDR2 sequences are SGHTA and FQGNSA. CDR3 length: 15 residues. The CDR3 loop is CASSTNRATNEKLFF. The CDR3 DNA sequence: TGTGCCAGCAGCACCAACAGAGCAACTAATGAAAAACTGTTTTTT. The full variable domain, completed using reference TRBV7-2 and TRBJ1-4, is GAGVSQSPSNKVTEKGKDVELRCDPISGHTALYWYRQSLGQGLEFLIYFQGNSAPDKSGLPSDRFSAERTGGSVSTLTIQRTQQEDSAVYLCASSTNRATNEKLFFGSGTQLSVL.

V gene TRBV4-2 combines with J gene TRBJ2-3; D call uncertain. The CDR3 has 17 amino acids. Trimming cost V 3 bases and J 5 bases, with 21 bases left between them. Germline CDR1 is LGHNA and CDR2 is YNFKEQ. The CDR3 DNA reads TGTGCCAGCAGCCACATACCCATTAACTCGGAGAAAGATACGCAGTATTTT. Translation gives CASSHIPINSEKDTQYF.

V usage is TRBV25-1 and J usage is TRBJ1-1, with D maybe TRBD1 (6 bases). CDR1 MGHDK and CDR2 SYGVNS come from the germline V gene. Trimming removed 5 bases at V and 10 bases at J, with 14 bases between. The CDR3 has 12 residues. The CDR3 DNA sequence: TGTGCCAGCAGTACACAGGGATCGGGAGCTTTCTTT. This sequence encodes CASSTQGSGAFF.

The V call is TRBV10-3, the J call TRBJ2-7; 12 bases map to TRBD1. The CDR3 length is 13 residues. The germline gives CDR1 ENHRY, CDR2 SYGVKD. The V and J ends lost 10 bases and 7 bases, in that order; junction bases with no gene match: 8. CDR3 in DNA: TGTGCCACTGAGGGACAGGGGGCGCGAGAGCAGTACTTC. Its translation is CATEGQGAREQYF.

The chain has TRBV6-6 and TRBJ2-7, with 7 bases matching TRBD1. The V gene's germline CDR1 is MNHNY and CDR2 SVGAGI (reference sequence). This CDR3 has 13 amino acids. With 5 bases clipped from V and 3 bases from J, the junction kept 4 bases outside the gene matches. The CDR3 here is CASSNRDSYEQYF. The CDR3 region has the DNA TGTGCCAGCAGTAACCGGGACAGCTACGAGCAGTACTTC.

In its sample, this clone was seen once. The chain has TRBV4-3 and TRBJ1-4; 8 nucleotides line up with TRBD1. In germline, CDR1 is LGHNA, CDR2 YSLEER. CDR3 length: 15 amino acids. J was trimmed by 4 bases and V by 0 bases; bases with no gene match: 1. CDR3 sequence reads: CASSQDGQGNEKLFF. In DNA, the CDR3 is TGCGCCAGCAGCCAAGATGGACAGGGTAATGAAAAACTGTTTTTT.

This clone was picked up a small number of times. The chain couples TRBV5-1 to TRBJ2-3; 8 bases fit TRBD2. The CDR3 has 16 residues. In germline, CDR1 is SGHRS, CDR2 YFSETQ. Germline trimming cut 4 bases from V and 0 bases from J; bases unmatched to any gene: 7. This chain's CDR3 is CASSAVSGVSTDTQYF. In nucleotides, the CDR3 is TGCGCCAGCAGCGCGGTTAGCGGGGTTAGCACAGATACGCAGTATTTT.

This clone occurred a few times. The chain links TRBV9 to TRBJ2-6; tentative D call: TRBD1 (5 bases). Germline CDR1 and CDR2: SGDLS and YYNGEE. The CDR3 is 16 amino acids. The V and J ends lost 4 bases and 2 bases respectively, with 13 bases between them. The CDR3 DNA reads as TGTGCCAGCAGCCCCCTCATCAGGGCTGGGGCCAACGTCCTGACTTTC. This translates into CASSPLIRAGANVLTF.